This T cell receptor (beta chain) was captured in a study of OX40 agonist ivuxolimab in advanced cancers. Study-wide context: Recorded diagnoses for dose-escalation patients were hepatocellular carcinoma, melanoma, renal cell or head and neck cancer. Participants, 75% to 90% male, averaged roughly 60 years of age, ranging from about 23 to 85. Three patients got partial responses; one had hepatocellular carcinoma and two had cutaneous melanoma.

Using immunoSEQ multiplex PCR, the repertoire was profiled, and TCRdb retains in-frame clones only, with some absent. The sample has under 80,000 clones; about 88% are singletons. The source material was CD4+ or CD8+ T cells sorted from blood, sampled in a trial of the OX40 agonist ivuxolimab. This receptor was identified in an adult with an advanced solid tumor such as melanoma, head and neck, liver or kidney cancer.

This CDR3 reads CASEGGQATYEQYF. CDR3 DNA: TGTGCCAGCGAAGGGGGACAAGCGACCTACGAGCAGTACTTC. The chain joins TRBV28 to TRBJ2-7; perhaps TRBD1 as D (6 bases). The CDR3 is made up of 14 amino acids. Trimming took 8 bases from V and 2 from J, leaving 16 bases between them. CDR1 MDHEN and CDR2 SYDVKM come from the germline V gene.